Below, 20 T cell receptor beta chains from the same sample are listed, as sequenced in a study of T cells in Graves' hyperthyroidism and ophthalmopathy. Using RNA transcripts as the source, TCR beta CDR3 regions were amplified. First-round RT-PCR with HTBI primers amplified the TCR CDR3 region. One entry per CDR3 protein, called by TCRdb with MiXCR from the multiplex PCR reads. The table has a few hundred thousand distinct CDR3 sequences, roughly 15% seen once. Material: blood. All receptors come from a woman aged 25 to 39 with Graves' ophthalmopathy.

The table lists this clonotype with a few counts. This chain uses TRBV9 with TRBJ2-1, with TRBD2 identical over 10 bases. Germline V gene sequence: CDR1 SGDLS, CDR2 YYNGEE. The ends lost 2 bases at V and 9 bases at J; junction bases unmatched: 17. This CDR3 contains 18 residues. The CDR3 spells CASSVQGASGGTRGEQFF. CDR3 nucleotide sequence: TGTGCCAGCAGCGTCCAGGGCGCTAGCGGGGGTACCAGGGGTGAGCAGTTCTTC.

This clonotype occurred a few times. The V and J genes are TRBV29-1 and TRBJ2-1; a possible D gene is TRBD2 (7 bases). The CDR3 totals 13 residues. The germline gives CDR1 SQVTM, CDR2 ANQGSEA. V shed 8 bases and J shed 5 bases, with 16 bases lying between them. The CDR3 DNA is TGCAGCCCCGCGGGGGACACCAACAATGAGCAGTTCTTC. Amino acid sequence: CSPAGDTNNEQFF.

This clonotype was seen at least ten times. The chain links TRBV6-1 to TRBJ2-1; possibly TRBD1 for D (5 bases). Deletions cut 7 bases from V and 3 bases from J, with 13 bases between. This CDR3 contains 14 residues. Germline V gene data show CDR1 as MNHNS and CDR2 as SASEGT. The CDR3 region has the DNA TGTGCCAGCAATCTTAGACAGATCTACAATGAGCAGTTCTTC. This encodes CASNLRQIYNEQFF.

At least ten counts were recorded for this clonotype. The chain employs TRBV9 and TRBJ1-1; no reliable D call. The germline V gene has CDR1 SGDLS and CDR2 YYNGEE. The CDR3 runs to 13 residues. V was trimmed by 0 bases and J by 3 bases, leaving 6 bases between them. This chain's CDR3 is CASSVDRYTEAFF. DNA for the CDR3: TGTGCCAGCAGCGTAGACCGTTACACTGAAGCTTTCTTT.

The chain links TRBV12-3 or TRBV12-4 to TRBJ2-1; possibly TRBD2 for D (6 bases). The V end lost 8 bases, the J end lost 5 bases, and 10 bases lay between the germline ends. This CDR3 region has 12 residues. CDR3 loop: CASGAGNNEQFF. The DNA for the CDR3 is TGTGCCAGCGGTGCGGGGAACAATGAGCAGTTCTTC.

The rearrangement links TRBV11-3 to TRBJ1-6; no firm D call. Between the trimmed V and J ends, which lost 3 bases and 7 bases, there was a span of 7 bases. The CDR3 runs to 13 residues. Germline V lookup: CDR1 SGHNT, CDR2 YENEEA. CDR3 sequence reads: CASSFGGNSPLHF. DNA of the CDR3: TGTGCCAGCAGCTTCGGAGGAAATTCACCCCTCCACTTT.

This clonotype was counted ten times or more. The rearrangement uses TRBV27 and TRBJ1-6, with 7 bases lining up with TRBD1. The V segment lost 6 bases and the J segment 7 bases; nucleotides outside the gene matches: 6. Germline V lookup: CDR1 MNHEY, CDR2 SMNVEV (reference sequence). The CDR3 length is 14 residues. CDR3 sequence: CASRGQPRNSPLHF. Written as DNA, the CDR3 is TGTGCCAGCAGGGGACAGCCGCGGAATTCACCCCTCCACTTT.

The V gene is TRBV27, the J gene TRBJ2-5, with TRBD2 as a possible D gene (5 bases). This CDR3 is built from 15 residues. V gave up 5 bases and J gave up 5 bases, with 18 bases separating them. CDR1 and CDR2 (germline): MNHEY, SMNVEV (reference sequence). The CDR3 spells CASSPYGPREETQYF. CDR3 in DNA: TGTGCCAGCAGTCCCTACGGTCCAAGGGAGGAGACCCAGTACTTC.

In regard to this clonotype: A much larger clone lies a single base off, so this may be a read error. The rearrangement uses TRBV7-8 and TRBJ1-5; 7 bases line up with TRBD1. The J segment lost 0 bases and the V segment lost 8 bases, leaving 22 bases of the junction unmatched. The CDR3 is 20 residues long. Germline-derived CDR1 and CDR2 are SGHVS and FQNEAQ. The CDR3 DNA reads as TGTGCCAGCGGCCCACTACTACTGACAGGGACCTTGAATAGCAATCAGCCCCAGCATTTT. It encodes CASGPLLLTGTLNSNQPQHF.

This clonotype was seen a few times. The gene calls are TRBV5-6 and TRBJ2-1; 7 bases are a match to TRBD1. CDR1 is SGHDT and CDR2 is YYEEEE in the germline V gene. This CDR3 comprises 16 residues. The J segment lost 6 bases and the V segment lost 0 bases, leaving 9 bases of the junction unmatched. CDR3 sequence: CASSLALGQAGNEQFF. In DNA, the CDR3 is TGTGCCAGCAGCTTGGCCTTAGGACAGGCGGGCAATGAGCAGTTCTTC.

There are many counts of this clonotype. The V call is TRBV7-2, the J call TRBJ1-2; D not certain. V shed 1 base and J shed 4 bases, with 10 bases lying between them. This CDR3 comprises 14 residues. Per germline, CDR1 SGHTA and CDR2 FQGNSA. CDR3 sequence reads: CASSLGSTTYGYTF. CDR3 DNA: TGTGCCAGCAGCTTAGGGAGCACTACCTATGGCTACACCTTC.

The chain links TRBV4-1 to TRBJ1-6; D not certain. Deletions cut 0 bases from V and 15 bases from J, with 18 bases between. The CDR3 spans 15 residues. Germline V gene data show CDR1 as MGHRA and CDR2 as YSYEKL. The CDR3 DNA reads as TGCGCCAGCAGCCAAGAGGGCCGAGTTGGTTTAGACCTCCACTTT. It encodes CASSQEGRVGLDLHF.

This clonotype came up many times. The chain is built from TRBV12-3 or TRBV12-4 and TRBJ1-1, with TRBD1 matching 9 bases. Trimming took 6 bases from V and 8 from J; bases not matched to a gene: 7. This CDR3 has 13 amino acids. CDR3 coding DNA: TGTGCCAGCAGCAACAGGGGGCCAGGGGAAGCTTTCTTT. It codes for CASSNRGPGEAFF.

The J gene is TRBJ2-6, the V gene TRBV20-1; D may correspond to TRBD1 or TRBD2 (5 bases each). The germline CDR1 and CDR2 sequences are DFQATT and SNEGSKA (reference sequence). Deletions cut 3 bases from V and 0 bases from J, with 18 bases between. The CDR3 runs to 18 residues. The CDR3 sequence is CSARDWQGLNSGANVLTF. CDR3 nucleotides: TGCAGTGCTAGGGACTGGCAGGGATTAAACTCTGGGGCCAACGTCCTGACTTTC.

This clonotype has a count of ten or more. CDR3 DNA: TGTGCCAGCAGCTTCTTTGCTAGCGGTAACACCGGGGAGCTGTTTTTT. Amino acids: CASSFFASGNTGELFF. The chain uses TRBV7-2 and TRBJ2-2, with 7 bases identical to TRBD2. The CDR3 is made up of 16 amino acids. V gave up 3 bases and J gave up 2 bases; unmatched junction bases: 6. Germline CDR1 is SGHTA and CDR2 is FQGNSA.

In DNA, the CDR3 is TGTGCCAGCAGTTTAGCGCTGGGCCTAGCGGGGGGGCCCCGGGAGACCCAGTACTTC. Its protein is CASSLALGLAGGPRETQYF. The genes are TRBV12-3 or TRBV12-4 and TRBJ2-5; 12 bases align to TRBD2. After removal of 0 bases from V and 5 bases from J, the junction contained 13 bases not matched to a gene. This CDR3 has 19 amino acids.

This clonotype was found many times. The J gene is TRBJ1-5, the V gene TRBV7-2, with 9 bases lining up with TRBD1. Per germline, CDR1 SGHTA and CDR2 FQGNSA. CDR3 length: 14 residues. V lost 5 bases to trimming and J lost 6 bases; unmatched junction nucleotides: 5. CDR3 DNA sequence: TGTGCCAGCAGCAAGGGACAGGGTACTCAGCCCCAGCATTTT. Protein product: CASSKGQGTQPQHF.

The count of this clonotype is one. A read error may explain this, as a much larger clone is one base away. The rearrangement links TRBV6-6 to TRBJ2-2; D is possibly TRBD2 (5 bases). CDR3 length: 14 residues. In germline, CDR1 is MNHNY, CDR2 SVGAGI (reference sequence). Here the CDR3 reads CASSYLINTGELSF. In DNA, the CDR3 is TGTGCCAGCAGTTACTTGATAAACACCGGGGAGCTGTCTTTT.

The table lists this clonotype with many counts. CDR3 protein: CASSYSPSGHNEQFF. As DNA, the CDR3 is TGTGCCAGCAGTTACTCCCCTAGCGGACACAATGAGCAGTTCTTC. The chain joins TRBV6-6 to TRBJ2-1; 7 nucleotides align to TRBD2. Germline V CDR1 and CDR2: MNHNY, SVGAGI (reference sequence). This CDR3 comprises 15 residues. V shed 0 bases and J 5 bases; nucleotides not matched to a gene: 4.

This clonotype has only a few counts. J is TRBJ1-5 and V is TRBV6-1; possible D gene TRBD1, 5 bases. V was pared by 2 bases and J by 9 bases, with 17 bases between. Germline-derived CDR1 and CDR2 are MNHNS and SASEGT. The CDR3 loop spans 15 amino acids. DNA for the CDR3: TGTGCCAGCAGTGAAATTGGGGCAGCGTCGGGGCCCCAGCATTTT. Translated, it gives CASSEIGAASGPQHF.